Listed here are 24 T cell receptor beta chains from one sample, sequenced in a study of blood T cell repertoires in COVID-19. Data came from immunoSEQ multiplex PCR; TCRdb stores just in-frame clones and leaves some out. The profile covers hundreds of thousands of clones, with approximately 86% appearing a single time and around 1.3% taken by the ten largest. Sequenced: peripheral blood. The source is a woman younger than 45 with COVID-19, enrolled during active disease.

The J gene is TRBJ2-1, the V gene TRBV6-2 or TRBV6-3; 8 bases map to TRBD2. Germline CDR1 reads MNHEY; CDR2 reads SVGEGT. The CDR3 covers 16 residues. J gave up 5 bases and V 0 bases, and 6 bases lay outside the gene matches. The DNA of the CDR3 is TGTGCCAGCAGTTACTCCGCGGGACTAGTCCACAATGAGCAGTTCTTC. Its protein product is CASSYSAGLVHNEQFF.

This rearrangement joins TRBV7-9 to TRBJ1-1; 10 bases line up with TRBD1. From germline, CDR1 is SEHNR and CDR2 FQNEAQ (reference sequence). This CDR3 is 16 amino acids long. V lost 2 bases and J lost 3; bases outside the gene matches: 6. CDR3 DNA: TGTGCCAGCAGCTTAACTGGACAGGGGGAGGACACTGAAGCTTTCTTT. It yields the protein CASSLTGQGEDTEAFF.

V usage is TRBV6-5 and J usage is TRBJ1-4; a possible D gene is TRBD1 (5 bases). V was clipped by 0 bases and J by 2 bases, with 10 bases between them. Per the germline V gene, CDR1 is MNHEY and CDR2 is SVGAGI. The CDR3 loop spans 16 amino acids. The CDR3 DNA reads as TGTGCCAGCAGTTACTCAGGGGCCGCGACTAATGAAAAACTGTTTTTT. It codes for CASSYSGAATNEKLFF.

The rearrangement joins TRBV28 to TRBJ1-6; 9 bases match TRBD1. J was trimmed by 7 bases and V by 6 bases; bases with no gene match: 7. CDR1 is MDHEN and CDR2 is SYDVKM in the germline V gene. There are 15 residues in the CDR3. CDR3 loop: CASRDPGQGNSPLHF. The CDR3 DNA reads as TGTGCCAGCAGAGACCCGGGACAGGGAAATTCACCCCTCCACTTT.

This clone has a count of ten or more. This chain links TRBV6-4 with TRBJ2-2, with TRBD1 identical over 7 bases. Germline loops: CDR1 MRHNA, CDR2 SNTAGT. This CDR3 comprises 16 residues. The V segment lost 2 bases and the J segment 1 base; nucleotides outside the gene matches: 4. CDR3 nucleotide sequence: TGTGCCAGCAGTGACGAGAGACAGGGGAACACCGGGGAGCTGTTTTTT. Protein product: CASSDERQGNTGELFF.

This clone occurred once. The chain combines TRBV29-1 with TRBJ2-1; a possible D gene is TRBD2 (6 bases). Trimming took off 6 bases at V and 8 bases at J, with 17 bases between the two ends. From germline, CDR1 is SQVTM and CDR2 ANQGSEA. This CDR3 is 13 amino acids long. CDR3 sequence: CSVRDAAADEQFF. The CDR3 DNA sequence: TGCAGCGTGCGGGACGCGGCGGCGGATGAGCAGTTCTTC.

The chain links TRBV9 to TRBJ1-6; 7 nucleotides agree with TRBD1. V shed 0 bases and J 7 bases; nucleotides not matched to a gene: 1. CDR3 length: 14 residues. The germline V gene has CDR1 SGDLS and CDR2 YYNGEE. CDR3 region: CASSVEGQNSPLHF. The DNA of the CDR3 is TGTGCCAGCAGCGTAGAGGGACAGAATTCACCCCTCCACTTT.

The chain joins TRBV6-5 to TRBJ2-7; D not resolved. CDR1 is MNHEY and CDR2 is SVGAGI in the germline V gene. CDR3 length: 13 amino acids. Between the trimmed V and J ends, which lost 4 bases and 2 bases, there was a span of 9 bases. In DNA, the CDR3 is TGTGCCAGCAGTTCCCCTACAGCCTACGAGCAGTACTTC. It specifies CASSSPTAYEQYF.

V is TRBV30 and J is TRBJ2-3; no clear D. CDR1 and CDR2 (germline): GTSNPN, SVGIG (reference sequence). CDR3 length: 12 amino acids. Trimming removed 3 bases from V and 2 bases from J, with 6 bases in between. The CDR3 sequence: CAWSPFTDTQYF. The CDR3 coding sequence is TGTGCCTGGAGCCCATTCACAGATACGCAGTATTTT. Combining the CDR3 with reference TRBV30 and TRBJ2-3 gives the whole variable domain SQTIHQWPATLVQPVGSPLSLECTVEGTSNPNLYWYRQAAGRGLQLLFYSVGIGQISSEVPQNLSASRPQDRQFILSSKKLLLSDSGFYLCAWSPFTDTQYFGPGTRLTVL.

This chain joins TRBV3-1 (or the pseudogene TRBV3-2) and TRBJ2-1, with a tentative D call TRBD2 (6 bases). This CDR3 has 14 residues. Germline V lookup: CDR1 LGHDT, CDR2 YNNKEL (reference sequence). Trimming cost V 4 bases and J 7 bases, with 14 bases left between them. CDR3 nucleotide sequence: TGTGCCAGCAGCCCCCTCCGGGGGTGGAATGAGCAGTTCTTC. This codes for CASSPLRGWNEQFF.

The CDR3 region has the DNA TGTGCCAGCAGCTACGGACCTTCTCAGGGCTATAATTCACCCCTCCACTTT. As protein: CASSYGPSQGYNSPLHF. The rearrangement uses TRBV7-9 and TRBJ1-6; D is perhaps TRBD1 (5 bases). The CDR3 length is 17 residues. V was pared by 4 bases and J by 3 bases, with 16 bases between. CDR1 SEHNR and CDR2 FQNEAQ come from the germline V gene (reference sequence).

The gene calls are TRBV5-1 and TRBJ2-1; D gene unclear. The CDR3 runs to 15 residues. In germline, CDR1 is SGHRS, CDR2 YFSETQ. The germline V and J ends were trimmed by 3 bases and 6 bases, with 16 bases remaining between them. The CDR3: CASSSIVQSTNEQFF. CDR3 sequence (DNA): TGCGCCAGCAGCTCGATTGTACAATCAACCAATGAGCAGTTCTTC.

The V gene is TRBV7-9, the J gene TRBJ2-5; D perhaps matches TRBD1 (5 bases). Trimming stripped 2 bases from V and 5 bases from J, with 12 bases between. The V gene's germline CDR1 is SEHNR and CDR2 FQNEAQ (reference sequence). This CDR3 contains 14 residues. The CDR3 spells CASSLSQGVETQYF. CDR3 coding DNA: TGTGCCAGCAGCTTAAGTCAAGGGGTTGAGACCCAGTACTTC.

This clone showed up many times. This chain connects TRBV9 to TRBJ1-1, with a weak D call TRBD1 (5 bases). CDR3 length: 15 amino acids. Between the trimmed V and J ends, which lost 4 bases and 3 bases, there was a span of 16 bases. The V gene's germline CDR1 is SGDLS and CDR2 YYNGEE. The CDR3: CASSPPGGSYTEAFF. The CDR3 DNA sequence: TGTGCCAGCAGCCCCCCCGGGGGAAGCTACACTGAAGCTTTCTTT.

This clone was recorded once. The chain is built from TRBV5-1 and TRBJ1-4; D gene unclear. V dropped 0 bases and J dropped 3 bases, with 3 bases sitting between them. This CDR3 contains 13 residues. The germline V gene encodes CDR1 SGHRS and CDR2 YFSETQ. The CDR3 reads CASSLAANEKLFF. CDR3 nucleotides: TGCGCCAGCAGCTTGGCGGCTAATGAAAAACTGTTTTTT.

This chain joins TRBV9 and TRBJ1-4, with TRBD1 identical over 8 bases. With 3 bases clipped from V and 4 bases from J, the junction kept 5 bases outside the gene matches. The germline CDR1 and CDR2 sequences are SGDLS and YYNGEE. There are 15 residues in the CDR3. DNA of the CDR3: TGTGCCAGCAGCGGACAGGGGAAGGGTAATGAAAAACTGTTTTTT. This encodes CASSGQGKGNEKLFF.

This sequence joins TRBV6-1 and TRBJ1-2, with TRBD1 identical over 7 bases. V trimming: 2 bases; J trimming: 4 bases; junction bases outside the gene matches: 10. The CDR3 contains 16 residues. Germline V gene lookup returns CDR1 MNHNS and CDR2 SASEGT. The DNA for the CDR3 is TGTGCCAGCAGTGAAACCGGGGCAGGGGGTATCTATGGCTACACCTTC. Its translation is CASSETGAGGIYGYTF.

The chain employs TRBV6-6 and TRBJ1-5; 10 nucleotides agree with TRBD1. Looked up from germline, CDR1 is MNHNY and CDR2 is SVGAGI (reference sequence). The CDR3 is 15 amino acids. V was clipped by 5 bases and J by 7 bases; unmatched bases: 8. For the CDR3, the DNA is TGTGCCAGCAGTGCGGGACAGGGGATCATCCAGCCCCAGCATTTT. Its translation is CASSAGQGIIQPQHF.

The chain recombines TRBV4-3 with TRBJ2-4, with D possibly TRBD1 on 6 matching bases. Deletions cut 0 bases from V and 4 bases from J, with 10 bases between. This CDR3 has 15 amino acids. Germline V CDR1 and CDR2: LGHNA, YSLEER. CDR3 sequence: CASSQDMGQKNIQYF. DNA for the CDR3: TGCGCCAGCAGCCAAGATATGGGACAAAAAAACATTCAGTACTTC.

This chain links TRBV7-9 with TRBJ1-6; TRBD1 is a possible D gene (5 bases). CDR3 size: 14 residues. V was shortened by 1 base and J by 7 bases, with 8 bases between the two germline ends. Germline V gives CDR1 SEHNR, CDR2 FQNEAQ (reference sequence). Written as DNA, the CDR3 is TGTGCCAGCAGCTTAGTGACAGAAAATTCACCCCTCCACTTT. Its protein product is CASSLVTENSPLHF.

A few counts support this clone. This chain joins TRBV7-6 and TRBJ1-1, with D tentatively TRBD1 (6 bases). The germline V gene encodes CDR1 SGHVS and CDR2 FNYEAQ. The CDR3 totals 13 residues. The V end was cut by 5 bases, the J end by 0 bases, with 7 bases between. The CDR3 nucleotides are TGTGCCAGCAGCAGGGGGATGAACACTGAAGCTTTCTTT. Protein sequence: CASSRGMNTEAFF.

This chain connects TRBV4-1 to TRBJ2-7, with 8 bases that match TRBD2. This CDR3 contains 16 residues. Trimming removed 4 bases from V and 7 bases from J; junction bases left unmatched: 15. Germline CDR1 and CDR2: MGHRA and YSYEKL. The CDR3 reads CASSLTEREIGREQYF. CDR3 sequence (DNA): TGCGCCAGCAGCCTCACGGAGCGGGAGATCGGGCGAGAGCAGTACTTC.

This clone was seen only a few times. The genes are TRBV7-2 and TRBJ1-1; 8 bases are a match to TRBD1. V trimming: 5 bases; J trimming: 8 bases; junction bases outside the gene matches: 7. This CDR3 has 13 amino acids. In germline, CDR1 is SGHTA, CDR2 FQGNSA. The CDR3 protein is CASSPYRDREAFF. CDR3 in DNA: TGTGCCAGCAGCCCCTACCGGGACAGGGAAGCTTTCTTT.

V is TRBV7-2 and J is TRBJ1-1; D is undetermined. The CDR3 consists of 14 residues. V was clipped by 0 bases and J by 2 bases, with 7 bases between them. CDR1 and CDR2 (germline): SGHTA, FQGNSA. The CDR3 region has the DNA TGTGCCAGCAGCTTAGCGTACAGTAACACTGAAGCTTTCTTT. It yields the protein CASSLAYSNTEAFF.